This is a list of T cell receptor beta chains from one sample in a study of vaccination and CD4 T cells after COVID-19. One entry per CDR3 protein results from TCRdb running MiXCR on the PCR reads. This table has around 10,000 distinct CDR3 sequences, approximately 57% appearing once. These TCRs are of unknown antigen specificity. Sequencing was done on a sample of CD4+ T cells from blood, cultured in vitro. The receptor set was obtained from a human donor who had recovered from COVID-19. Each CDR3 is given with its conserved first and last residue. Each record gives: J gene, V gene, D gene, clone size, CDR3 length, CDR3 DNA, CDR3 protein. D genes are given only for firm matches. The size entry is marked missing in some rows and otherwise reads once, few, many or a size class.

TRBJ2-5 | TRBV3-1 | - | once | 13 | TGTGCCAGCAGCCATGGGGGTAGGAAGACCCAGTACTTC | CASSHGGRKTQYF
TRBJ2-1 | TRBV2 | TRBD2 | - | 14 | TGTGCCAGCAGCTCGGGACTAGCCGACAATGAGCAGTTCTTC | CASSSGLADNEQFF
TRBJ2-3 | TRBV20-1 | TRBD2 | - | 13 | TGCAGGCTTCTAGCGGCACGCACAGATACGCAGTATTTT | CRLLAARTDTQYF
TRBJ2-4 | TRBV7-2 | - | - | 15 | TGTGCCAGCAGCCCCGCCGACACGGGCCAAAACATTCAGTACTTC | CASSPADTGQNIQYF
TRBJ2-3 | TRBV7-9 | TRBD2 | - | 18 | TGTGCCAGCAGTCCCGGGACTAGCGGGAGTGGGGACACAGATACGCAGTATTTT | CASSPGTSGSGDTDTQYF
TRBJ1-2 | TRBV6-1 | TRBD1 | - | 13 | TGTGCCAGCAGCGATATACAGGGGAATGGCTACACCTTC | CASSDIQGNGYTF
TRBJ2-2 | TRBV20-1 | - | - | 14 | TGCAGTGCCCTGACGCTCATAGGCACCGGGGAGCTGTTTTTT | CSALTLIGTGELFF
TRBJ1-5 | TRBV18 | - | - | 15 | TGTGCCAGCTCACCAACCAGCGGGGGCCATCAGCCCCAGCATTTT | CASSPTSGGHQPQHF
TRBJ2-7 | TRBV28 | TRBD1 | - | 15 | TGTGCCAGCAACCAGCACGGGACAGGGGCCTACGAGCAGTACTTC | CASNQHGTGAYEQYF
TRBJ1-5 | TRBV19 | - | - | 17 | TGTGCCAGTACCCCTCTCCCCGGGGGAGGGAGCAATCAGCCCCAGCATTTT | CASTPLPGGGSNQPQHF
TRBJ1-3 | TRBV7-9 | - | - | 16 | TGTGCCAGCAGCTTAGGAACCCAGGCAGGGGTATACACCATATATTTT | CASSLGTQAGVYTIYF
TRBJ2-1 | TRBV6-5 | TRBD1 | - | 13 | TGTGCCAGCAGTTATGACAGGGACAATGAGCAGTTCTTC | CASSYDRDNEQFF
TRBJ1-1 | TRBV5-4 | - | - | 14 | TGTGCCAGCAGCTTGGATTCTCGGAACACTGAAGCTTTCTTT | CASSLDSRNTEAFF
TRBJ2-7 | TRBV6-5 | - | - | 14 | TGTGCCAGCAGTTTATCAATTGTCAACTACGAGCAGTACTTC | CASSLSIVNYEQYF
TRBJ2-3 | TRBV6-1 | TRBD2 | few | 17 | TGTGCCAGCAGTGAAAGGACTAGCGGGATTCGTGCAGATACGCAGTATTTT | CASSERTSGIRADTQYF
TRBJ1-5 | TRBV6-1 | TRBD1 | - | 18 | TGTGCCAGCAGTAAAAGGACCGGGACAGGGACTAGCAATCAGCCCCAGCATTTT | CASSKRTGTGTSNQPQHF
TRBJ2-5 | TRBV20-1 | - | - | 15 | TGCAGTGCTAGACCCCGAGGCGACCTGGGGGAGACCCAGTACTTC | CSARPRGDLGETQYF
TRBJ1-6 | TRBV30 | - | - | 15 | TGTGCCTGGAGTGTGATGGGACTGATCAATTCACCCCTCCACTTT | CAWSVMGLINSPLHF
TRBJ1-6 | TRBV7-3 | - | once | 11 | TGTGCCAGCGGATATAATTCACCCCTCCACTTT | CASGYNSPLHF
TRBJ2-7 | TRBV6-2/TRBV6-3 | - | - | 12 | TGTGCCAGCACCTCGGACACTTACGAGCAGTACTTC | CASTSDTYEQYF
TRBJ1-2 | TRBV6-1 | - | few | 15 | TGTGCCAGCAAGGATGGGGGAGTTGGGAACTATGGCTACACCTTC | CASKDGGVGNYGYTF
TRBJ2-3 | TRBV6-1 | - | - | 11 | TGTGCCAGCAGCAACAGTGATACGCAGTATTTT | CASSNSDTQYF
TRBJ2-1 | TRBV10-3 | - | - | 12 | TGTGCCATCGGGGGGAGAGTCAATGAGCAGTTCTTC | CAIGGRVNEQFF
TRBJ2-1 | TRBV20-1 | TRBD2 | - | 17 | TGCAGTGCTAGAGATCCCCAGTTAGCGGGATTCTACAATGAGCAGTTCTTC | CSARDPQLAGFYNEQFF
TRBJ1-2 | TRBV29-1 | - | - | 11 | TGCAGCGTTGAAATAGACTATGGCTACACCTTC | CSVEIDYGYTF
TRBJ2-2 | TRBV14 | - | - | 16 | TGTGCCAGCAGCCAAGGGTCGGGTCGGGTCACCGGGGAGCTGTTTTTT | CASSQGSGRVTGELFF
TRBJ2-5 | TRBV20-1 | TRBD1 | - | 15 | TGCAGTGCTAGACCCCCGACAGGGGCGCAAGAGACCCAGTACTTC | CSARPPTGAQETQYF
TRBJ2-7 | TRBV6-5 | - | - | 17 | TGTGCCAGCAGTTACCGCGGGGCGGCGGCCATCCCTTACGAGCAGTACTTC | CASSYRGAAAIPYEQYF
TRBJ1-5 | TRBV7-8 | TRBD1 | - | 15 | TGTGCCAGCAGCTTGGACAGGGTACTTTCTCAGCCCCAGCATTTT | CASSLDRVLSQPQHF
TRBJ2-7 | TRBV19 | - | once | 11 | TGTGCCAGTAGTGGGGACCTCGAGCAGTACTTC | CASSGDLEQYF
TRBJ2-7 | TRBV7-9 | - | - | 13 | TGTGCCAGCAGCATGGTGACGGAATTAGAGCAGTACTTC | CASSMVTELEQYF
TRBJ1-2 | TRBV6-1 | TRBD1 | - | 16 | TGTGCCAGCGGACGTGATGGGACAGGGTTCAACTATGGCTACACCTTC | CASGRDGTGFNYGYTF
TRBJ1-6 | TRBV20-1 | - | few | 12 | TGCAGTGCTTCACCTCCAGGGCTTACCCTCCACTTT | CSASPPGLTLHF
TRBJ2-2 | TRBV23-1 | - | - | 16 | TGCGCCAGCAGTCAATTCGCGGAAGCGAACACCGGGGAGCTGTTTTTT | CASSQFAEANTGELFF
TRBJ2-1 | TRBV6-1 | - | - | 10 | TGTGCCAGCAATTTCGAGGGTCAGTTCTTC | CASNFEGQFF
TRBJ1-1 | TRBV5-1 | - | - | 14 | TGCGCCAGCAGCTTCTTTGTGTCCGGGGAGTCAGCTTTCTTT | CASSFFVSGESAFF
TRBJ2-3 | TRBV12-3/TRBV12-4 | - | - | 14 | TGTGCCAGCAGTTTTAGTGGAGGCACAGATACGCAGTATTTT | CASSFSGGTDTQYF
TRBJ2-7 | TRBV7-7 | - | - | 15 | TGTGCTAGCAGCCTGCCCTGGGACTCCCCCTACGAGCAGTACTTC | CASSLPWDSPYEQYF
TRBJ2-7 | TRBV20-1 | TRBD2 | - | 16 | TGCAGTGCGAGGGGACTAGCGGGAGTGGGTCGGTACGAGCAGTACTTC | CSARGLAGVGRYEQYF
TRBJ1-1 | TRBV6-1 | - | - | 12 | TGTGCCAGCAGTGAGAGTCGGGATGAAGCTTTCTTT | CASSESRDEAFF
TRBJ2-1 | TRBV7-2 | TRBD2 | - | 17 | TGTGCCAGCAGCTCAAGGGCGGGAGCAAGATTGGACAATGAGCAGTTCTTC | CASSSRAGARLDNEQFF
TRBJ2-7 | TRBV29-1 | - | - | 13 | TGCAGCGCTCAAAGCCAGGTTGGGTACGAGCAGTACTTC | CSAQSQVGYEQYF
TRBJ1-5 | TRBV7-9 | - | - | 14 | TGTGCCAGCAGCCGGGACATAAGCAATCAGCCCCAGCATTTT | CASSRDISNQPQHF
TRBJ1-5 | TRBV6-1 | - | few | 15 | TGTGCCAGCAGTGCGTCCTGGGAACACCATCAGCCCCAGCATTTT | CASSASWEHHQPQHF
TRBJ2-1 | TRBV6-1 | - | once | 11 | TGTGCCAGCAGCCTGGAGAATGAGCAGTTCTTC | CASSLENEQFF
TRBJ1-5 | TRBV5-6 | TRBD1 | - | 16 | TGTGCCAGCACCCTTTACGGGACAGGGGACAATCAGCCCCAGCATTTT | CASTLYGTGDNQPQHF
TRBJ1-2 | TRBV20-1 | TRBD1 | once | 14 | TGCAGTGCGGGTCCAAAAGCAGGGGGCAATGGCTACACCTTC | CSAGPKAGGNGYTF
TRBJ1-1 | TRBV28 | TRBD1 | - | 14 | TGTGCCAGCAAGGAACAGGGGGCGAGCACTGAAGCTTTCTTT | CASKEQGASTEAFF
TRBJ2-2 | TRBV27 | - | - | 15 | TGTGCCAGCCTATCTTCAGGGGCCGTCACCGGGGAGCTGTTTTTT | CASLSSGAVTGELFF
TRBJ2-2 | TRBV19 | - | - | 14 | TGTGCCAGTACCCGTGGCCTTTCAAGGGGGGAGCTGTTTTTT | CASTRGLSRGELFF
TRBJ1-2 | TRBV2 | TRBD1 | - | 17 | TGTGCCAGCAGTGAAGGGGGGACAGGGGGCTTCTCAAGCAGCTACACCTTC | CASSEGGTGGFSSSYTF
TRBJ1-6 | TRBV20-1 | - | once | 12 | TGCAGTGCCGGGGTCGGCAATTCACCCCTCCACTTT | CSAGVGNSPLHF
TRBJ2-1 | TRBV10-1 | TRBD2 | - | 17 | TGCGCCAGCCACACCACTCAACTAGCGGAGAACTACAATGAGCAGTTCTTC | CASHTTQLAENYNEQFF
TRBJ2-7 | TRBV10-3 | TRBD2 | - | 15 | TGTGCCATCAGGGAAGGGACTAGCGGGCGGAGCGAGCAGTACTTC | CAIREGTSGRSEQYF
TRBJ2-3 | TRBV7-9 | TRBD2 | - | 15 | TGTGCCAGCAGCCTATCCGGGACTAGCAAAGATACGCAGTATTTT | CASSLSGTSKDTQYF
TRBJ2-5 | TRBV6-1 | - | - | 13 | TGTGCCAGCAGTGAACTGGAACAAGAGACCCAGTACTTC | CASSELEQETQYF
TRBJ1-2 | TRBV20-1 | - | few | 14 | TGCAGTGCTAGAGAGAATACAGGTGGTATGAGCTACACCTTC | CSARENTGGMSYTF